Below, 6 T cell receptor beta chains from the same sample are listed, as sequenced in a study of shared clonotypes between healthy human individuals. Data came from immunoSEQ multiplex PCR; TCRdb stores just in-frame clones and leaves some out. This sample has approximately 1.9 million clones, with just over 90% found just once. CD45RO-negative cells were positively selected for CCR7, leaving out terminally differentiated effector memory CD45RA+ cells. The source material was naive CD8+ T cells from PBMCs. The receptor source for this set is a young man in good health. Some clones in this sample may be carry-over from other donors' samples.

The chain links TRBV28 to TRBJ2-1, with 7 bases aligning to TRBD2. Trimming took 4 bases from V and 3 from J; bases not matched to a gene: 6. The CDR3 spans 15 residues. From germline, CDR1 is MDHEN and CDR2 SYDVKM. CDR3 sequence: CASSWEGGFYNEQFF. The CDR3 region has the DNA TGTGCCAGCAGTTGGGAGGGAGGCTTCTACAATGAGCAGTTCTTC.

The chain recombines TRBV7-2 with TRBJ1-2; D unresolved. V was shortened by 3 bases and J by 4 bases, with 6 bases between the two germline ends. The germline V gene has CDR1 SGHTA and CDR2 FQGNSA. The CDR3 has 12 amino acids. Written as DNA, the CDR3 is TGTGCCAGCAGCTTGAGGGCCTATGGCTACACCTTC. Its translation: CASSLRAYGYTF.

As DNA, the CDR3 is TGTGCCACCAGCAGCGAAAGGACAGTCGGACAGCCCCAGCATTTT. Encoded protein: CATSSERTVGQPQHF. The V call is TRBV15, the J call TRBJ1-5, with D possibly TRBD1 on 6 matching bases. V lost 3 bases, J lost 7 bases, and 16 bases lay in between. The CDR3 contains 15 residues. Looked up from germline, CDR1 is LNHNV and CDR2 is YYDKDF (reference sequence).

The rearrangement uses TRBV6-6 and TRBJ2-7; 8 bases map to TRBD2. V trimming: 5 bases; J trimming: 6 bases; junction bases outside the gene matches: 9. Germline V gene data show CDR1 as MNHNY and CDR2 as SVGAGI (reference sequence). The CDR3 runs to 14 residues. CDR3 in DNA: TGTGCCAGCAGTCCGCTAGCGGGTAGGGGCGAGCAGTACTTC. It is translated as CASSPLAGRGEQYF.

The chain carries TRBV28 and TRBJ2-7, with 10 bases that match TRBD1. This CDR3 contains 14 residues. Germline lookup yields CDR1 MDHEN and CDR2 SYDVKM. V dropped 6 bases and J dropped 1; count of bases not matched to a gene: 3. Written as DNA, the CDR3 is TGTGCCAGCAGACGACAGGGGGCTTCCTACGAGCAGTACTTC. Amino acid sequence: CASRRQGASYEQYF.

This clone was seen just once. The rearrangement links TRBV28 to TRBJ2-2; D is undetermined. Looked up from germline, CDR1 is MDHEN and CDR2 is SYDVKM. This CDR3 comprises 15 residues. V lost 1 base and J 6 bases, leaving 12 bases between the germline ends. This CDR3 reads CASSLLGLAAGELFF. The CDR3 DNA sequence: TGTGCCAGCAGTTTATTGGGTTTAGCCGCCGGGGAGCTGTTTTTT.